This T cell receptor (beta chain) was profiled in a study of regulatory T cells in long-lasting Graves disease. Germline V gives CDR1 MDHEN, CDR2 SYDVKM. This CDR3 is 14 amino acids long. Study conclusions and caveats: Favored gene segments in persistent disease were TRBV28, TRBJ1-2 and TRBJ2-5. Relative to new patients (roughly 970), persistent patients exhibited greater sharing of public clonotypes (about 3,000). Reduced TCR diversity was observed in persistent Graves' patients versus newly diagnosed patients.

Sample time point: persistent/refractory GD, antithyroid drugs over 5 years with positive TRAb. TCR sequences were obtained from RNA taken from PBMCs. Patients were enrolled at an endocrinology department in Xi'an, China. This clonotype was seen only a few times. Its matching antigen is unknown. An end of the junction does not agree with germline; a read error may underlie this. Combining iRepertoire HTBI primers with Arm-PCR of CDR3 regions, the authors built TCR beta libraries. TCRdb re-analysed the multiplex PCR reads in MiXCR, keeping a single row per CDR3 protein. Here the sample spans some 470,000 distinct CDR3 sequences, around a fifth being singletons.

The sequence was collected from a female donor with Graves disease. The chain links TRBV28 to TRBJ1-5; D is unresolved. Sequencing used peripheral blood mononuclear cells (PBMCs), obtained when the disease was refractory, from a patient treated with antithyroid drugs. The CDR3 coding sequence is TGTGCCCGCAGTTTAGGTTCTAGCAATCAGCCCCAGCATTTT. As protein: CARSLGSSNQPQHF.